The T cell receptor (beta chain) under discussion was sequenced for a study of T cells in Graves' hyperthyroidism and ophthalmopathy. Patients with uncontrolled infections, other autoimmune diseases, pregnancy or lactation were excluded. Diagnoses rested on clinical symptoms, serum thyroxine and TRAb, thyroid ultrasound and orbital computed tomography. As regards this clonotype: Its matching antigen is unknown.

The study's findings and limits: A 13 V-J signature model discriminated ophthalmopathy versus stable hyperthyroidism. Ophthalmopathy was model-predicted a median around seven months pre-onset.

V was clipped by 6 bases and J by 1 base, with 9 bases between them. This CDR3 region has 14 residues. Germline-derived CDR1 and CDR2 are MNHEY and SVGEGT. TCR beta CDR3 region amplification was performed from RNA transcripts. An initial round of RT-PCR targeting the TCR CDR3 relied on the HTBI primer set. TCRdb independently ran MiXCR on the multiplex PCR reads; one entry per CDR3 protein. The sample has roughly 170,000 distinct CDR3 sequences, over 15% seen once. This clonotype was sampled from a woman in her 50s with Graves' hyperthyroidism. Sequenced: blood. The rearrangement uses TRBV6-2 or TRBV6-3 and TRBJ2-2; D possibly corresponds to TRBD2 (7 bases). The CDR3 spells CASRRGGNTGELFF. The CDR3 DNA follows: TGTGCCAGCAGGAGGGGGGGGAACACCGGGGAGCTGTTTTTT.